A single sample gave rise to the 27 T cell receptor beta chains below, sequenced in a study of CD8 T cells in Susac syndrome. RNA was extracted with the RNeasy kit, and a quantity of about 0.45 to 1 ug was reverse transcribed using random hexamers. TCRdb reprocessed the immunoSEQ multiplex PCR reads with MiXCR, giving one entry per CDR3 protein. The table shows under 85,000 distinct CDR3 sequences, with about 94% occurring only once. Sequenced material: CD8+ T cells from PBMCs. The receptors here all came from a human donor with multiple sclerosis.

The chain couples TRBV28 to TRBJ2-2; D ambiguous. Between the trimmed V and J ends, which lost 3 bases and 2 bases, there was a span of 7 bases. Germline loops: CDR1 MDHEN, CDR2 SYDVKM. The CDR3 loop spans 14 amino acids. The CDR3 sequence: CASSFNHNTGELFF. CDR3 nucleotide sequence: TGTGCCAGCAGTTTCAACCACAACACCGGGGAGCTGTTTTTT.

In DNA form, the CDR3 reads TGTGCCAGCAGCGATCCCAGACAGCGAGATCAGCCCCAGCATTTT. Translation gives CASSDPRQRDQPQHF. The V call is TRBV3-1, the J call TRBJ1-5; possible D gene TRBD1, 5 bases. From germline, CDR1 is LGHDT and CDR2 YNNKEL (reference sequence). V gave up 5 bases and J gave up 5 bases, with 16 bases separating them. The CDR3 has 15 residues. The whole variable domain, remainder taken from reference TRBV3-1 and TRBJ1-5, is DTAVSQTPKYLVTQMGNDKSIKCEQNLGHDTMYWYKQDSKKFLKIMFSYNNKELIINETVPNRFSPKSPDKAHLNLHINSLELGDSAVYFCASSDPRQRDQPQHFGDGTRLSIL.

This chain uses TRBV27 with TRBJ1-1, with D uncertain. The CDR3 runs 13 residues. Per the germline V gene, CDR1 is MNHEY and CDR2 is SMNVEV (reference sequence). Trimming stripped 5 bases from V and 1 base from J, with 8 bases between. CDR3 loop: CASSIFTNTEAFF. In DNA form, the CDR3 reads TGTGCCAGCAGTATCTTTACGAACACTGAAGCTTTCTTT.

In nucleotides, the CDR3 is TGTGCCAGCAGTGGAGGGACTAGCCCGATCTACGAGCAGTACTTC. Translation: CASSGGTSPIYEQYF. The chain couples TRBV27 to TRBJ2-7, with 9 bases lining up with TRBD2. The CDR3 has 15 residues. Germline V gene sequence: CDR1 MNHEY, CDR2 SMNVEV (reference sequence). After removal of 5 bases from V and 3 bases from J, the junction contained 8 bases not matched to a gene.

This rearrangement joins TRBV6-2 or TRBV6-3 to TRBJ2-5; 8 bases align to TRBD1. The CDR3 is made up of 14 amino acids. The junction had 6 bases not matched to a gene; V was cut back by 5 bases and J by 4 bases. CDR1 is MNHEY and CDR2 is SVGEGT in the germline V gene. The CDR3 loop reads CASSPQGARETQYF. CDR3 nucleotide sequence: TGTGCCAGCAGTCCGCAGGGGGCACGAGAGACCCAGTACTTC.

This rearrangement joins TRBV5-1 to TRBJ1-1; no reliable D call. Germline assignment: CDR1 SGHRS and CDR2 YFSETQ. Trimming took 0 bases from V and 8 from J, leaving 2 bases between them. The CDR3 loop spans 10 amino acids. The CDR3 DNA is TGCGCCAGCAGCTTGGGAGAAGCTTTCTTT. Amino acid sequence: CASSLGEAFF.

This clonotype came up once. The J gene is TRBJ1-1, the V gene TRBV5-1; D remains unclear. Trimming removed 0 bases from V and 0 bases from J, with 9 bases in between. CDR3 length: 15 residues. The V gene's germline CDR1 is SGHRS and CDR2 YFSETQ. The CDR3 region has the DNA TGCGCCAGCAGCTTGGGAGGAAATTTGAACACTGAAGCTTTCTTT. Protein sequence: CASSLGGNLNTEAFF.

This chain connects TRBV27 to TRBJ2-7, with no clear D. Germline V gives CDR1 MNHEY, CDR2 SMNVEV (reference sequence). The CDR3 sequence is 15 residues long. V was pared by 0 bases and J by 3 bases, with 12 bases between. Here the CDR3 DNA reads TGTGCCAGCAGTTTATCGGCCCGTACGTACTACGAGCAGTACTTC. Amino acid sequence: CASSLSARTYYEQYF.

The V gene is TRBV28, the J gene TRBJ2-1; 7 bases agree with TRBD1. V shed 3 bases and J 6 bases; nucleotides not matched to a gene: 8. The CDR3 loop spans 15 amino acids. CDR1 and CDR2 (germline): MDHEN, SYDVKM. This CDR3 reads CASSFEGAISNEQFF. Written as DNA, the CDR3 is TGTGCCAGCAGTTTCGAGGGGGCTATCAGCAATGAGCAGTTCTTC.

The chain links TRBV6-5 to TRBJ2-7; D might be TRBD1 (7 bases). Germline V gene sequence: CDR1 MNHEY, CDR2 SVGAGI. The length of the CDR3 is 14 residues. With 0 bases removed from V and 5 bases from J, the gap between germline ends came to 11 bases. CDR3 in DNA: TGTGCCAGCAGTTACTCTCCAGGGGGGAACGAGCAGTACTTC. It is translated as CASSYSPGGNEQYF.

The V and J genes are TRBV15 and TRBJ2-7; tentatively, D is TRBD2 (6 bases). This CDR3 is 16 amino acids long. CDR1 and CDR2 from the germline V gene are LNHNV and YYDKDF (reference sequence). V shed 0 bases and J shed 6 bases, with 18 bases lying between them. The CDR3 sequence is CATSRDRAGSSSEQYF. DNA for the CDR3: TGTGCCACCAGCAGAGATAGGGCGGGATCATCGTCCGAGCAGTACTTC. Supplemented by reference TRBV15 and TRBJ2-7, the full variable domain reads DAMVIQNPRYQVTQFGKPVTLSCSQTLNHNVMYWYQQKSSQAPKLLFHYYDKDFNNEADTPDNFQSRRPNTSFCFLDIRSPGLGDTAMYLCATSRDRAGSSSEQYFGPGTRLTVT.

V and J are TRBV28 and TRBJ1-2, with D tentatively TRBD1 (6 bases). Per the germline V gene, CDR1 is MDHEN and CDR2 is SYDVKM. Trimming took 2 bases from V and 4 from J, leaving 17 bases between them. This CDR3 is 16 amino acids long. Here the CDR3 DNA reads TGTGCCAGCAGTTTAGTCCTCGGGGGGCGAGGCTATGGCTACACCTTC. This gives the protein CASSLVLGGRGYGYTF.

The chain couples TRBV6-4 to TRBJ2-1, with TRBD1 identical over 7 bases. Germline V gene sequence: CDR1 MRHNA, CDR2 SNTAGT. Trimming took 5 bases from V and 8 from J; bases not matched to a gene: 15. The CDR3 is 16 residues long. The CDR3 DNA reads TGTGCCAGCAGTACCAGACAGGGTCAAGGTGTTCATGAGCAGTTCTTC. Amino acid sequence: CASSTRQGQGVHEQFF.

J is TRBJ2-1 and V is TRBV7-9; 11 nucleotides align to TRBD2. V was pared by 5 bases and J by 6 bases, with 6 bases of the junction left unmatched. Germline V gene sequence: CDR1 SEHNR, CDR2 FQNEAQ (reference sequence). The CDR3 totals 15 residues. CDR3 in amino acids: CASSPTGTSGNEQFF. CDR3 coding DNA: TGTGCCAGCAGCCCCACCGGGACTAGCGGCAATGAGCAGTTCTTC.

The rearrangement uses TRBV30 and TRBJ2-2; perhaps TRBD2 as D (6 bases). This CDR3 is built from 15 residues. The germline V gene encodes CDR1 GTSNPN and CDR2 SVGIG (reference sequence). Trimming took 0 bases from V and 2 from J, leaving 10 bases between them. CDR3 in amino acids: CAWSVGTGNTGELFF. CDR3 nucleotides: TGTGCCTGGAGTGTCGGGACTGGTAACACCGGGGAGCTGTTTTTT. The full variable domain, its missing parts supplied by reference TRBV30 and TRBJ2-2, is SQTIHQWPATLVQPVGSPLSLECTVEGTSNPNLYWYRQAAGRGLQLLFYSVGIGQISSEVPQNLSASRPQDRQFILSSKKLLLSDSGFYLCAWSVGTGNTGELFFGEGSRLTVL.

This chain uses TRBV28 with TRBJ2-5; D may be TRBD1 or TRBD2 (5 bases each). The germline V and J ends were trimmed by 5 bases and 5 bases, with 18 bases remaining between them. The germline V gene has CDR1 MDHEN and CDR2 SYDVKM. CDR3 length equals 15 residues. This chain's CDR3 is CASSPRDGGHETQYF. DNA for the CDR3: TGTGCCAGCAGTCCCCGGGACGGCGGGCATGAGACCCAGTACTTC.

This rearrangement joins TRBV12-3 or TRBV12-4 to TRBJ1-6; 7 nucleotides agree with TRBD1. This CDR3 comprises 14 residues. Germline trimming cut 5 bases from V and 11 bases from J; bases unmatched to any gene: 9. The CDR3 region is CASSPSQDRTPLHF. The DNA of the CDR3 is TGTGCCAGCAGTCCCTCCCAGGACAGGACACCCCTCCACTTT.

The CDR3, as DNA: TGTGCCAGCAGTGAAGGACAGGAAAACACCGGGGAGCTGTTTTTT. It encodes CASSEGQENTGELFF. J is TRBJ2-2 and V is TRBV6-1; possible D gene TRBD1, 6 bases. This CDR3 has 15 residues. The germline V gene encodes CDR1 MNHNS and CDR2 SASEGT. Deletions cut 1 base from V and 2 bases from J, with 8 bases between.

The chain links TRBV11-3 to TRBJ2-1; D is tentatively TRBD1 or TRBD2 (5 bases each). V gave up 4 bases and J gave up 1 base, with 14 bases separating them. The germline V gene has CDR1 SGHNT and CDR2 YENEEA. CDR3 length: 16 amino acids. The CDR3 DNA reads as TGTGCCAGCAGCTCCCGGGACCAGGGATCCTACAATGAGCAGTTCTTC. Translation gives CASSSRDQGSYNEQFF.

V is TRBV29-1 and J is TRBJ2-1, with 7 bases that match TRBD1. J gave up 4 bases and V 6 bases, and 9 bases lay outside the gene matches. Looked up from germline, CDR1 is SQVTM and CDR2 is ANQGSEA. The CDR3 covers 14 residues. This CDR3 is CSVQRDSPYNEQFF. CDR3 nucleotides: TGCAGCGTGCAACGGGACAGCCCATACAATGAGCAGTTCTTC.

The gene calls are TRBV27 and TRBJ2-3, with 10 bases aligning to TRBD2. CDR3 length: 15 amino acids. CDR1 is MNHEY and CDR2 is SMNVEV in the germline V gene (reference sequence). V lost 6 bases to trimming and J lost 6 bases; unmatched junction nucleotides: 9. In DNA, the CDR3 is TGTGCCAGCAGCCTACTAGCGGGGAGTCGGGATACGCAGTATTTT. This gives the protein CASSLLAGSRDTQYF.

V usage is TRBV28 and J usage is TRBJ1-1; the D gene is possibly TRBD1 (6 bases). The CDR3 extends over 13 amino acids. Trimming removed 5 bases at V and 11 bases at J, with 18 bases between. Germline V gives CDR1 MDHEN, CDR2 SYDVKM. CDR3 sequence: CASSTRGEVLAFF. CDR3 in DNA: TGTGCCAGCAGTACCAGGGGCGAGGTGTTGGCTTTCTTT.

This clonotype was counted a single time. The rearrangement joins TRBV20-1 to TRBJ2-1, with 9 bases fitting TRBD1. J was trimmed by 6 bases and V by 5 bases; bases with no gene match: 11. The CDR3 is 15 residues long. Germline V gene data show CDR1 as DFQATT and CDR2 as SNEGSKA (reference sequence). CDR3 nucleotide sequence: TGCAGTGCTCCACTTCCGGGACAGGGTTTCAATGAGCAGTTCTTC. Translated: CSAPLPGQGFNEQFF.

A single count supports this clonotype. The V gene is TRBV9, the J gene TRBJ2-7; D not certain. V was cut by 0 bases and J by 0 bases, with 4 bases left in between. The V gene's germline CDR1 is SGDLS and CDR2 YYNGEE. CDR3 size: 13 residues. CDR3 region: CASSVDSSYEQYF. As DNA, the CDR3 is TGTGCCAGCAGCGTAGACAGCTCCTACGAGCAGTACTTC.

The gene calls are TRBV27 and TRBJ1-2; 12 nucleotides match TRBD1. Germline V CDR1 and CDR2: MNHEY, SMNVEV (reference sequence). The CDR3 extends over 17 amino acids. V lost 5 bases, J lost 4 bases, and 11 bases stayed unmatched. The CDR3 region has the DNA TGTGCCAGCAGTAAAGCGCCCGGGACAGGGGGCGGCTATGGCTACACCTTC. Translated, it gives CASSKAPGTGGGYGYTF.

The count of this clonotype is one. CDR3: CASSRRDNNSPLHF. DNA of the CDR3: TGTGCCAGCAGCAGACGGGATAATAATTCACCCCTCCACTTT. V is TRBV28 and J is TRBJ1-6; no clear D. The V and J ends lost 6 bases and 5 bases respectively, with 11 bases between them. Germline values: CDR1 MDHEN, CDR2 SYDVKM. The CDR3 runs 14 residues.

V is TRBV30 and J is TRBJ2-1; 8 nucleotides match TRBD1. The trim removed 2 bases at V and 5 bases at J, leaving 2 bases unmatched. From germline, CDR1 is GTSNPN and CDR2 SVGIG (reference sequence). The CDR3 spans 13 residues. The CDR3 reads CAWSSTGDNEQFF. The CDR3 DNA reads as TGTGCCTGGAGTTCGACAGGGGACAATGAGCAGTTCTTC.